The T cell receptor (delta chain) described here comes from a study of γδ T cells in repeated Plasmodium falciparum infection. Study context: Donors had four controlled P. falciparum NF54 infections over approximately 600 days.

Findings and caveats of the study: Malian children's Vdelta2-negative repertoires appeared more expanded and less diverse than Australians'.

Looked up from germline, CDR1 is GEAIGNYY and CDR2 is EKD. The CDR3 is 20 amino acids. Bulk repertoires came from Vgamma9/Vdelta2+ or Vdelta2-negative gammadelta T cells flow-sorted from PBMC. TCRdb reprocessed the multiplex PCR reads using CATT. The repertoire holds 85,000 to 90,000 delta-chain clones, with approximately 1.5% as singletons. On this clone: Its antigen remains unidentified. The protein TCRdb gives is from a much larger clone and does not agree with this DNA's translation at residue 3, likely a read error; the protein shown here comes from the DNA.

The V gene is TRDV2, the J gene TRDJ1, with 9 bases lining up with TRDD3. The J gene, not given by TCRdb, was assigned here from a germline match of the nucleotide sequence. The material sequenced was gamma-delta T cells from blood. This sequence was found in a pool of human donors (malaria-infected and uninfected, not separated). CDR3 in DNA: TGTGCCCGTGACACCGTTTTAGGACTGGGGGAAGGTCGGTACACCGATAAACTCATCTTT. It codes for CARDTVLGLGEGRYTDKLIF.